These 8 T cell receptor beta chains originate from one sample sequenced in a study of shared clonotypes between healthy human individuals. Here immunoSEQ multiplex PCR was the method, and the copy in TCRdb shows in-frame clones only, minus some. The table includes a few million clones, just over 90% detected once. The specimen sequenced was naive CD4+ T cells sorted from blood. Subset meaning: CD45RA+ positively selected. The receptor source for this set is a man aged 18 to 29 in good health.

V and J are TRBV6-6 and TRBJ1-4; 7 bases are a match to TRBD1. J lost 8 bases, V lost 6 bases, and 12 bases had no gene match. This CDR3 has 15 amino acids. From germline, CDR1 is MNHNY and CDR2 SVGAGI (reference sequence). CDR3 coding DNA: TGTGCCAGCAGAACCGGGACAGACCTTAGGGAAAAACTGTTTTTT. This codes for CASRTGTDLREKLFF.

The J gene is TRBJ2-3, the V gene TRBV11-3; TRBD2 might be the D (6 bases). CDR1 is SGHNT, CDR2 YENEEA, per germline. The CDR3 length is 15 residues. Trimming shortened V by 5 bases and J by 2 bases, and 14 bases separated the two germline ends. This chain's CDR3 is CASSGRASDTDTQYF. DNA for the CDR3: TGTGCCAGCAGCGGGCGGGCTAGCGACACAGATACGCAGTATTTT. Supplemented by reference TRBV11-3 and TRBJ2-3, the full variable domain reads EAGVVQSPRYKIIEKKQPVAFWCNPISGHNTLYWYLQNLGQGPELLIRYENEEAVDDSQLPKDRFSAERLKGVDSTLKIQPAELGDSAVYLCASSGRASDTDTQYFGPGTRLTVL.

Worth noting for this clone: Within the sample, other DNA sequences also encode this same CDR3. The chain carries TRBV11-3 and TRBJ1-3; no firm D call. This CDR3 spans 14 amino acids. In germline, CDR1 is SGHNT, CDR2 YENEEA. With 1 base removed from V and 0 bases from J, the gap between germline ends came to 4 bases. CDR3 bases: TGTGCCAGCAGCTTAGGGAGCTCTGGAAACACCATATATTTT. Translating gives CASSLGSSGNTIYF.

CDR3 sequence: CAISERGVSGNTIYF. In DNA form, the CDR3 reads TGTGCCATCAGTGAACGGGGCGTTTCTGGAAACACCATATATTTT. The V and J genes are TRBV10-3 and TRBJ1-3; a weak D match, TRBD1 (5 bases). CDR1 ENHRY and CDR2 SYGVKD come from the germline V gene. V was shortened by 3 bases and J by 1 base, with 10 bases between the two germline ends. The CDR3 runs 15 residues.

CDR3: CASSLDRPGGNSPLHF. The CDR3 DNA follows: TGTGCCAGCAGCTTAGATCGGCCAGGGGGTAATTCACCCCTCCACTTT. The chain has TRBV11-2 and TRBJ1-6; 7 positions agree with TRBD1. CDR3 size: 16 residues. CDR1 SGHAT and CDR2 FQNNGV come from the germline V gene. The junction had 5 bases not matched to a gene; V was cut back by 0 bases and J by 6 bases.

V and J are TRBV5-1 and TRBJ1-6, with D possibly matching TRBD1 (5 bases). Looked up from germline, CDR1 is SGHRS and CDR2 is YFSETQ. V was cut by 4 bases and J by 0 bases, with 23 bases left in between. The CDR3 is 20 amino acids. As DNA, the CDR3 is TGCGCCAGCAGCCCAGACTCGGGAGCGGGGGTGAACTCCTATAATTCACCCCTCCACTTT. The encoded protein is CASSPDSGAGVNSYNSPLHF.

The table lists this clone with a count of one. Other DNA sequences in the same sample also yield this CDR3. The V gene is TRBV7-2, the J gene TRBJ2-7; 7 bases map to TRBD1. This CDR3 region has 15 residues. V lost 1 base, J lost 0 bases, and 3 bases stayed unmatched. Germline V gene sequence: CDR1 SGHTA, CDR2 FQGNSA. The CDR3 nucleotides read TGTGCCAGCAGCTTAGGGACAGGAGGCTCCTACGAGCAGTACTTC. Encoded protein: CASSLGTGGSYEQYF.

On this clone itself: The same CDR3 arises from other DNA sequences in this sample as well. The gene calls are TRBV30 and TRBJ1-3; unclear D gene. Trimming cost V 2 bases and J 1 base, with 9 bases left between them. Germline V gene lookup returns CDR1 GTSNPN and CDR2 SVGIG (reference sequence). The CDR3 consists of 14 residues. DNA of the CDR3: TGTGCCTGGAGTCCGGGAAGTTCTGGAAACACCATATATTTT. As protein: CAWSPGSSGNTIYF.